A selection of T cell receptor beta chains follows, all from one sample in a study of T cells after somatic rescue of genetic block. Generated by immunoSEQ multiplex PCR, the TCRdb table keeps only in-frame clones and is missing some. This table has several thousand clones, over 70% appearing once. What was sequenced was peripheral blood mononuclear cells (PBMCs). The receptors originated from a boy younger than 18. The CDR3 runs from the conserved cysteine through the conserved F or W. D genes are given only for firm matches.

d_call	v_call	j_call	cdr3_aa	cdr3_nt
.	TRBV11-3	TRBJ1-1	CASSLDRAGMNTEAFF	TGTGCCAGCAGCTTAGATCGGGCAGGCATGAACACTGAAGCTTTCTTT
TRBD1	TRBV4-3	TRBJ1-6	CASRQGNSPLHF	TGCGCCAGTCGACAGGGTAATTCACCCCTCCACTTT
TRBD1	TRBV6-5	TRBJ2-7	CASSYSTGETYEQYF	TGTGCCAGCAGTTACTCGACAGGGGAGACCTACGAGCAGTACTTC
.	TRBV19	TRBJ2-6	CASSIDSSSGANVLTF	TGTGCCAGTAGTATTGACAGTAGCTCTGGGGCCAACGTCCTGACTTTC
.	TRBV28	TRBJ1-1	CATLGPDPAFF	TGTGCCACCCTCGGACCCGATCCAGCTTTCTTT
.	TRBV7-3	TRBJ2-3	CASSFHGGTDTQYF	TGTGCCAGCAGCTTCCACGGGGGCACAGATACGCAGTATTTT
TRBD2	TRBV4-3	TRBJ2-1	CASSQNLEAGGPEQFF	TGCGCCAGCAGCCAAAACCTGGAGGCGGGAGGGCCTGAGCAGTTCTTC
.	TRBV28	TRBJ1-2	CATRDHYGYTF	TGTGCCACTAGGGACCACTATGGCTACACCTTC
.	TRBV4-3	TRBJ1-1	CASSQVQWGDEAFF	TGCGCCAGCAGCCAAGTTCAGTGGGGGGATGAAGCTTTCTTT
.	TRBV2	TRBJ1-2	CASSEYHYGYTF	TGTGCCAGCAGTGAATACCACTATGGCTACACCTTC
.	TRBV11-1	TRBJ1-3	CASSWGPGLATIYF	TGTGCCAGCAGCTGGGGCCCCGGGCTGGCCACCATATATTTT
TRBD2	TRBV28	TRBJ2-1	CASNPLAGGRREQFF	TGTGCCAGCAACCCCCTAGCGGGAGGGCGTCGTGAGCAGTTCTTC
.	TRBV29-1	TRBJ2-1	CSVWDGFNEQFF	TGCAGCGTATGGGACGGGTTCAATGAGCAGTTCTTC
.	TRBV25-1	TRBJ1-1	CASSDVPLSTEAFF	TGTGCCAGCAGTGACGTCCCCCTCTCGACTGAAGCTTTCTTT
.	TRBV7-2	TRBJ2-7	CASSPRHNEQYF	TGTGCCAGCAGCCCCAGACATAACGAGCAGTACTTC
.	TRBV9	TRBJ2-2	CASSVRDYTGELFF	TGTGCCAGCAGCGTAAGGGATTACACCGGGGAGCTGTTTTTT
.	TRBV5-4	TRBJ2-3	CASSLTSWSTDTQYF	TGTGCCAGCAGCTTGACTAGCTGGAGCACAGATACGCAGTATTTT
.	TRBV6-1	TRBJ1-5	CASSEWADSNQPQHF	TGTGCCAGCAGTGAATGGGCCGATAGCAATCAGCCCCAGCATTTT
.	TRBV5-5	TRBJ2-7	CASSLERIGRRATNYEQYF	TGTGCCAGCAGCTTGGAAAGGATAGGCAGGCGGGCGACGAACTACGAGCAGTACTTC